Detailed here is one T cell receptor beta chain. TCRdb keeps only in-frame clones here, not all; method: immunoSEQ multiplex PCR. The sample consists of 100,000 to 110,000 clones, about 90% of them appearing once. This sample was taken from a study of control samples from healthy donors and cancer patients. CDR3 length: 18 residues. This sequence was found in a woman aged 45-59 years in good health. The specimen sequenced was blood. This chain connects TRBV21-1 to TRBJ2-7; the listed D gene, TRBD1, was not tested against the DNA. TRBV21-1 is assigned pseudogene status. This CDR3 is CASSKLHPGTDPFYEQYV. The DNA of the CDR3 is TGTGCCAGCAGCAAACTCCATCCCGGGACAGATCCTTTCTACGAGCAGTACGTC.